These 9 T cell receptor beta chains were all obtained from the same sample, sequenced in a study of brain metastases from non-small cell lung cancer. Sequencing was performed with immunoSEQ multiplex PCR; in TCRdb, only in-frame clones are kept and a portion is missing. Of about 6,000 clones in the sample, around 80% were seen once. Sequencing input: primary lung tumor tissue. The receptors stem from a donor at least 40 years old with non-small cell lung cancer.

The V call is TRBV3-1 (or the pseudogene TRBV3-2), the J call TRBJ2-7; perhaps TRBD1 as D (6 bases). This CDR3 region has 13 residues. Germline V lookup: CDR1 LGHDT, CDR2 YNNKEL (reference sequence). Between the trimmed V and J ends, which lost 3 bases and 2 bases, there was a span of 8 bases. The CDR3 coding sequence is TGTGCCAGCAGCCAGACAGGAGCCTACGAGCAGTACTTC. Its protein product is CASSQTGAYEQYF.

The J gene is TRBJ2-2, the V gene TRBV5-4; D is unresolved. CDR3 length: 13 amino acids. Per the germline V gene, CDR1 is SGHNT and CDR2 is YYREEE (reference sequence). Between the trimmed V and J ends, which lost 1 base and 4 bases, there was a span of 5 bases. The CDR3 reads CASSLTLTGELFF. CDR3 sequence (DNA): TGTGCCAGCAGCTTGACTCTCACCGGGGAGCTGTTTTTT. Looking up the rest from reference TRBV5-4 and TRBJ2-2 gives the full variable domain: ETGVTQSPTHLIKTRGQQVTLRCSSQSGHNTVSWYQQALGQGPQFIFQYYREEENGRGNFPPRFSGLQFPNYSSELNVNALELDDSALYLCASSLTLTGELFFGEGSRLTVL.

The rearrangement uses TRBV20-1 and TRBJ1-6, with D uncertain. Germline V gene lookup returns CDR1 DFQATT and CDR2 SNEGSKA (reference sequence). This CDR3 spans 13 amino acids. Trimming cost V 3 bases and J 10 bases, with 13 bases left between them. The CDR3 nucleotides are TGCAGTGCTAGTCAGGACGCGGACTCACCCCTCCACTTT. Residues: CSASQDADSPLHF.

The genes are TRBV30 and TRBJ2-1; D is ambiguous. The V and J ends lost 4 bases and 3 bases respectively, with 4 bases between them. Germline loops: CDR1 GTSNPN, CDR2 SVGIG (reference sequence). CDR3 length equals 11 residues. The CDR3 region is CAWNGYNEQFF. CDR3 in DNA: TGTGCCTGGAACGGCTACAATGAGCAGTTCTTC.

This rearrangement joins TRBV21-1 to TRBJ1-5. TRBV21-1 is flagged as a pseudogene. The CDR3 contains 15 residues. In nucleotides, the CDR3 is TGTGCCAGCAGCAATAGGACTTATAGCAATCAGCCCCAGCATTTT. Amino acid sequence: CASSNRTYSNQPQHF.

Turning to this clone: The same CDR3 is also encoded by other DNA sequences in this sample. The rearrangement uses TRBV6-5 and TRBJ2-7; the D call may be TRBD1 or TRBD2 (6 bases each). The CDR3 runs 15 residues. Germline lookup yields CDR1 MNHEY and CDR2 SVGAGI. V was pared by 0 bases and J by 4 bases, with 13 bases between. The CDR3: CASSYSTGAIYEQYF. DNA of the CDR3: TGTGCCAGCAGTTACTCGACGGGGGCAATATACGAGCAGTACTTC.

This rearrangement joins TRBV12-3 or TRBV12-4 to TRBJ2-1, with TRBD1 identical over 7 bases. The CDR3 is 12 residues long. V shed 7 bases and J 7 bases; nucleotides not matched to a gene: 4. CDR3 in amino acids: CASNRRGNEQFF. The CDR3 DNA reads as TGTGCCAGCAATCGCAGGGGGAATGAGCAGTTCTTC.

The chain joins TRBV28 to TRBJ1-5, with TRBD1 as a possible D gene (6 bases). This CDR3 has 14 amino acids. Germline CDR1 and CDR2: MDHEN and SYDVKM. Trimming shortened V by 4 bases and J by 7 bases, and 14 bases separated the two germline ends. The CDR3 nucleotides are TGTGCCAGCAGTTCAACAGGGTCGGGACAGCCCCAGCATTTT. Translating gives CASSSTGSGQPQHF.

The chain uses TRBV12-3 or TRBV12-4 and TRBJ2-7; 9 bases align to TRBD1. Losses at the gene ends were 6 bases for V and 3 bases for J; bases not matched to a gene: 3. The CDR3 has 13 residues. CDR3 sequence (DNA): TGTGCCAGCAGGGGACAGGGTGGCTACGAGCAGTACTTC. Amino acids: CASRGQGGYEQYF.